The next 5 T cell receptor beta chains were all read from a single sample in a study of HIV-infected patients and healthy controls. Reverse transcription used approximately 500 ng RNA and constant-region primers for alpha and beta. Separate chain-specific third strand synthesis with multiplexing indices produced the alpha and beta libraries. TCRdb used MiXCR to reprocess the 5' RACE reads, holding one entry per CDR3 protein. The table lists about 10,000 distinct CDR3 sequences, 6.5% to 9% of them singletons. Whole blood was used without fractionation, so all unsorted peripheral T cells were included. The sequencing input was blood. The origin of the receptors is an adult in good health.

Judged by abundance, this clonotype is medium-sized (0.01 to 0.1%). The chain recombines TRBV27 with TRBJ1-4; 7 bases match TRBD1. The CDR3 sequence is 12 residues long. With V trimmed by 7 bases and J by 6 bases, 2 bases remained unmatched. Germline V gene data show CDR1 as MNHEY and CDR2 as SMNVEV (reference sequence). This CDR3 reads CASTTGDEKLFF. The CDR3 DNA follows: TGTGCCAGCACTACAGGGGATGAAAAACTGTTTTTT.

The sample holds many counts of this clonotype. The chain links TRBV19 to TRBJ2-2; TRBD2 is a possible D gene (5 bases). Trimming stripped 7 bases from V and 4 bases from J, with 19 bases between. Per germline, CDR1 LNHDA and CDR2 SQIVND (reference sequence). The CDR3 is 16 residues long. The CDR3 coding sequence is TGTGCCAGTATCCGCCGGGTGGAGAGCGGCACCGGGGAGCTGTTTTTT. Translated: CASIRRVESGTGELFF.

This clonotype qualifies as medium-sized. V is TRBV20-1 and J is TRBJ2-7; TRBD2 might be the D (5 bases). CDR3 length equals 12 residues. Germline V lookup: CDR1 DFQATT, CDR2 SNEGSKA (reference sequence). V lost 7 bases, J lost 7 bases, and 17 bases lay in between. The CDR3 region is CSERSGRKEQYF. The DNA for the CDR3 is TGCAGTGAGAGGAGTGGGAGAAAGGAGCAGTACTTC.

There are many counts of this clonotype. The chain has TRBV11-2 and TRBJ2-7; the D is unclear. The CDR3 covers 16 residues. Germline V gene data show CDR1 as SGHAT and CDR2 as FQNNGV. Between the trimmed V and J ends, which lost 2 bases and 3 bases, there was a span of 17 bases. This CDR3 reads CASSLIVRYTSYEQYF. CDR3 DNA sequence: TGTGCCAGCAGCTTAATAGTCCGTTATACCAGCTACGAGCAGTACTTC.

This clonotype has at least ten counts. The chain has TRBV7-2 and TRBJ1-4; possible D gene TRBD1, 5 bases. The CDR3 has 15 residues. Germline V gene lookup returns CDR1 SGHTA and CDR2 FQGNSA. V shed 5 bases and J shed 5 bases, with 15 bases lying between them. In DNA, the CDR3 is TGTGCCAGCAGCCGTCCAAGGAACAGGAATGAAAAACTGTTTTTT. Its protein is CASSRPRNRNEKLFF.